One and the same sample provided the 26 T cell receptor beta chains below, sequenced in a study of radiation and T cells in renal cell carcinoma. Noted time point: baseline pretreatment blood. The treatment is: 15 Gy SBRT to primary tumor, nephrectomy 4 weeks later. Sequenced by immunoSEQ multiplex PCR; TCRdb stores in-frame clones only, minus some. The sample has about 130,000 clones, 70% to 90% seen once. The specimen comprised blood, sampled from a patient whose treatment included radiotherapy and nephrectomy. The receptors originated from a woman aged 50 to 60 with renal cell carcinoma.

The chain joins TRBV7-9 to TRBJ1-1; 7 bases line up with TRBD1. Per germline, CDR1 SEHNR and CDR2 FQNEAQ (reference sequence). V trimming: 6 bases; J trimming: 3 bases; junction bases outside the gene matches: 16. This CDR3 has 17 amino acids. The CDR3 spells CASSKRDETGYYTEAFF. As DNA, the CDR3 is TGTGCCAGCAGTAAACGGGACGAGACAGGGTATTACACTGAAGCTTTCTTT.

The CDR3: CASSFGSGGANEQFF. CDR3 sequence (DNA): TGTGCCAGCAGCTTTGGTAGCGGGGGGGCTAATGAGCAGTTCTTC. The chain has TRBV7-9 and TRBJ2-1; 11 bases line up with TRBD2. Germline V gene sequence: CDR1 SEHNR, CDR2 FQNEAQ (reference sequence). The CDR3 runs 15 residues. V lost 3 bases to trimming and J lost 7 bases; unmatched junction nucleotides: 5.

The chain carries TRBV7-3 and TRBJ1-6; D remains unclear. From germline, CDR1 is SGHTA and CDR2 FQGTGA. V was pared by 4 bases and J by 6 bases, with 10 bases between. This CDR3 has 14 amino acids. DNA for the CDR3: TGTGCCAGCAGCTCGGACCTTTTTAATTCACCCCTCCACTTT. This sequence encodes CASSSDLFNSPLHF.

The rearrangement joins TRBV5-8 to TRBJ2-3; TRBD2 agrees at 7 bases. The germline CDR1 and CDR2 sequences are SGHTS and YDEGEE. The CDR3 length is 16 residues. The V and J ends lost 3 bases and 2 bases, in that order; junction bases with no gene match: 9. The CDR3 DNA sequence: TGTGCCAGCAGCTGGGTCCGGGACTACCACACAGATACGCAGTATTTT. Amino acids: CASSWVRDYHTDTQYF.

The J gene is TRBJ1-2, the V gene TRBV7-9; D gene uncertain. V lost 5 bases and J lost 6, with 13 bases in between. The CDR3 loop spans 13 amino acids. Germline CDR1 SEHNR, CDR2 FQNEAQ (reference sequence). CDR3 coding DNA: TGTGCCAGCAGCCAACCCGGCAGGAATGGCTACACCTTC. It yields the protein CASSQPGRNGYTF.

V is TRBV2 and J is TRBJ1-5, with D perhaps TRBD1 (6 bases). The CDR3 extends over 15 amino acids. V was clipped by 3 bases and J by 4 bases, with 13 bases between them. Germline CDR1 reads SNHLY; CDR2 reads FYNNEI. The CDR3 DNA reads as TGTGCCAGCAGTGAGGCACAGGGCGGGAATCAGCCCCAGCATTTT. Its protein product is CASSEAQGGNQPQHF.

This chain connects TRBV6-5 to TRBJ1-1, with D unclear. Trimming removed 2 bases at V and 8 bases at J, with 6 bases between. The CDR3 is 11 residues long. The germline gives CDR1 MNHEY, CDR2 SVGAGI. As DNA, the CDR3 is TGTGCCAGCAGTTACAGGGCCGAAGCTTTCTTT. Amino acids: CASSYRAEAFF.

V and J are TRBV7-3 and TRBJ2-3, with D unresolved. V gave up 2 bases and J gave up 0 bases, with 9 bases separating them. Germline V gene data show CDR1 as SGHTA and CDR2 as FQGTGA. CDR3 size: 15 residues. The DNA for the CDR3 is TGTGCCAGCAGCTTAGGTGCCAGCAGCACAGATACGCAGTATTTT. The encoded protein is CASSLGASSTDTQYF. Variable domain in full (rest from reference TRBV7-3 and TRBJ2-3): GAGVSQTPSNKVTEKGKYVELRCDPISGHTALYWYRQSLGQGPEFLIYFQGTGAADDSGLPNDRFFAVRPEGSVSTLKIQRTERGDSAVYLCASSLGASSTDTQYFGPGTRLTVL.

The chain has TRBV25-1 and TRBJ2-7, with D possibly being TRBD1 (6 bases). Trimming left V 10 bases short and J 5 bases short, with 12 bases between. The CDR3 extends over 11 amino acids. Germline assignment: CDR1 MGHDK and CDR2 SYGVNS. The CDR3 DNA sequence: TGTGCCACCGAGGGGGACCACGAGCAGTACTTC. Residues: CATEGDHEQYF.

The chain employs TRBV14 and TRBJ2-6, with a possible D match to TRBD2 (6 bases). Looked up from germline, CDR1 is SGHDN and CDR2 is FVKESK. The CDR3 length is 19 residues. The ends were cut back, 4 bases at V and 1 base at J, with 20 bases in the middle. The CDR3 loop is CASSPSGLPTASGANVLTF. The CDR3 bases are TGTGCCAGCAGCCCATCGGGACTCCCCACTGCTTCTGGGGCCAACGTCCTGACTTTC. Based on the CDR3 plus reference TRBV14 and TRBJ2-6, the full variable domain is EAGVTQFPSHSVIEKGQTVTLRCDPISGHDNLYWYRRVMGKEIKFLLHFVKESKQDESGMPNNRFLAERTGGTYSTLKVQPAELEDSGVYFCASSPSGLPTASGANVLTFGAGSRLTVL.

This clone appeared a few times. V gene TRBV19 combines with J gene TRBJ1-1, with D possibly matching TRBD1 (6 bases). Germline-derived CDR1 and CDR2 are LNHDA and SQIVND (reference sequence). The length of the CDR3 is 15 residues. Trimming took off 4 bases at V and 4 bases at J, with 16 bases between the two ends. The CDR3 sequence: CASSKRTVSVTEAFF. The CDR3 bases are TGTGCCAGTAGTAAACGGACAGTTTCGGTCACTGAAGCTTTCTTT.

The chain uses TRBV19 and TRBJ1-5; D possibly corresponds to TRBD1 (5 bases). V lost 4 bases and J lost 3, with 16 bases in between. Germline V lookup: CDR1 LNHDA, CDR2 SQIVND (reference sequence). The CDR3 sequence is 16 residues long. CDR3 amino acids: CASSKEQGTYNQPQHF. DNA of the CDR3: TGTGCCAGTAGTAAGGAACAAGGGACTTACAATCAGCCCCAGCATTTT.

A single count supports this clone. This sequence joins TRBV5-1 and TRBJ2-6, with TRBD1 as a possible D gene (6 bases). CDR3 length equals 15 residues. Trimming took off 2 bases at V and 1 base at J, with 7 bases between the two ends. Germline CDR1 reads SGHRS; CDR2 reads YFSETQ. Here the CDR3 reads CASSLQGSGANVLTF. DNA for the CDR3: TGCGCCAGCAGCTTACAGGGATCTGGGGCCAACGTCCTGACTTTC.

The chain couples TRBV7-2 to TRBJ1-2; D unclear. The CDR3 extends over 16 amino acids. V lost 5 bases and J 0 bases, leaving 16 bases between the germline ends. Germline V lookup: CDR1 SGHTA, CDR2 FQGNSA. The CDR3 is CASSRAGQDSNYGYTF. DNA of the CDR3: TGTGCCAGCAGCCGGGCCGGGCAGGACTCTAACTATGGCTACACCTTC. The variable domain in full, with the rest retrieved from reference TRBV7-2 and TRBJ1-2, is GAGVSQSPSNKVTEKGKDVELRCDPISGHTALYWYRQSLGQGLEFLIYFQGNSAPDKSGLPSDRFSAERTGGSVSTLTIQRTQQEDSAVYLCASSRAGQDSNYGYTFGSGTRLTVV.

The chain couples TRBV7-3 to TRBJ1-5; TRBD1 aligns across 7 bases. The ends lost 4 bases at V and 9 bases at J; junction bases unmatched: 9. Per the germline V gene, CDR1 is SGHTA and CDR2 is FQGTGA. CDR3 length: 14 amino acids. DNA for the CDR3: TGTGCCAGCAGCTCCCCGGGACAGCAGGCGCCCCAGCATTTT. It yields the protein CASSSPGQQAPQHF.

A single count supports this clone. The chain employs TRBV2 and TRBJ1-1, with 9 bases aligning to TRBD1. Germline-derived CDR1 and CDR2 are SNHLY and FYNNEI. J gave up 2 bases and V 6 bases, and 7 bases lay outside the gene matches. The CDR3 runs 15 residues. CDR3 region: CASRYPGQGNTEAFF. In DNA, the CDR3 is TGTGCCAGCAGGTACCCGGGACAGGGAAACACTGAAGCTTTCTTT.

V and J are TRBV18 and TRBJ2-3; D unclear. Deletions cut 3 bases from V and 1 base from J, with 8 bases between. The CDR3 sequence is 14 residues long. CDR1 KGHSH and CDR2 LQKENI come from the germline V gene. The chain's CDR3 is CASSPSYGTDTQYF. CDR3 bases: TGTGCCAGCTCACCCTCGTACGGCACAGATACGCAGTATTTT.

The J gene is TRBJ2-3, the V gene TRBV5-1; D is uncertain. The germline V gene encodes CDR1 SGHRS and CDR2 YFSETQ. This CDR3 contains 13 residues. Trimming took off 4 bases at V and 0 bases at J, with 6 bases between the two ends. DNA for the CDR3: TGCGCCAGCAGCCTAGATAGCACAGATACGCAGTATTTT. Translating gives CASSLDSTDTQYF. The full variable domain, its missing parts supplied by reference TRBV5-1 and TRBJ2-3, is KAGVTQTPRYLIKTRGQQVTLSCSPISGHRSVSWYQQTPGQGLQFLFEYFSETQRNKGNFPGRFSGRQFSNSRSEMNVSTLELGDSALYLCASSLDSTDTQYFGPGTRLTVL.

The chain joins TRBV9 to TRBJ1-2, with D possibly TRBD1 on 6 matching bases. CDR1 and CDR2 from the germline V gene are SGDLS and YYNGEE. The CDR3 is 17 amino acids. V shed 4 bases and J shed 6 bases, with 25 bases lying between them. For the CDR3, the DNA is TGTGCCAGCAGCCACCCGGTTGGGGGCGCTCGGTTGAATGGCTACACCTTC. The encoded protein is CASSHPVGGARLNGYTF.

V usage is TRBV5-4 and J usage is TRBJ1-1, with 7 bases fitting TRBD1. V shed 4 bases, J shed 9 bases, and the junction held 15 bases outside the gene matches. The CDR3 sequence is 15 residues long. Germline V gene sequence: CDR1 SGHNT, CDR2 YYREEE (reference sequence). The CDR3 sequence is CASSKQAQGEEKAFF. DNA of the CDR3: TGTGCCAGCAGCAAACAAGCCCAGGGGGAAGAGAAAGCTTTCTTT. Supplemented by reference TRBV5-4 and TRBJ1-1, the full variable domain reads ETGVTQSPTHLIKTRGQQVTLRCSSQSGHNTVSWYQQALGQGPQFIFQYYREEENGRGNFPPRFSGLQFPNYSSELNVNALELDDSALYLCASSKQAQGEEKAFFGQGTRLTVV.

This sequence joins TRBV2 and TRBJ2-7, with a tentative D call TRBD1 (6 bases). Germline V CDR1 and CDR2: SNHLY, FYNNEI. This CDR3 has 13 amino acids. Deletions cut 7 bases from V and 2 bases from J, with 12 bases between. The CDR3 coding sequence is TGTGCCAGCAAGTGGGACACCACCTACGAGCAGTACTTC. Its translation: CASKWDTTYEQYF.

This rearrangement joins TRBV5-4 to TRBJ2-2; D is unresolved. Germline assignment: CDR1 SGHNT and CDR2 YYREEE (reference sequence). The CDR3 length is 15 residues. Trimming stripped 0 bases from V and 6 bases from J, with 12 bases between. CDR3: CASSLAVGVAGELFF. The CDR3 DNA is TGTGCCAGCAGCTTGGCCGTTGGGGTGGCCGGGGAGCTGTTTTTT.

The chain carries TRBV5-4 and TRBJ1-6; D is possibly TRBD1 (5 bases). Trimming took 3 bases from V and 6 from J, leaving 10 bases between them. CDR3 length: 14 amino acids. Germline V gene lookup returns CDR1 SGHNT and CDR2 YYREEE (reference sequence). The CDR3 sequence is CASSWDLGNSPLHF. In DNA, the CDR3 is TGTGCCAGCAGCTGGGACCTGGGTAATTCACCCCTCCACTTT.

This rearrangement joins TRBV4-1 to TRBJ2-7; perhaps TRBD1 as D (6 bases). The CDR3 covers 17 residues. V was pared by 0 bases and J by 5 bases, with 20 bases between. In germline, CDR1 is MGHRA, CDR2 YSYEKL. CDR3 nucleotides: TGCGCCAGCAGCCAAGATCTTCGTGGCGTGGGGGCCGACGAGCAGTACTTC. This translates into CASSQDLRGVGADEQYF.

The chain employs TRBV6-1 and TRBJ1-2, with a tentative D call TRBD1 (5 bases). The V gene's germline CDR1 is MNHNS and CDR2 SASEGT. With 6 bases removed from V and 4 bases from J, the gap between germline ends came to 12 bases. The CDR3 length is 13 residues. CDR3 sequence reads: CASSEGRSYGYTF. The CDR3, as DNA: TGTGCCAGCAGCGAGGGGAGAAGCTATGGCTACACCTTC.

This rearrangement joins TRBV2 to TRBJ2-7; perhaps D is TRBD1 or TRBD2 (5 bases each). Trimming took off 7 bases at V and 3 bases at J, with 13 bases between the two ends. Germline lookup yields CDR1 SNHLY and CDR2 FYNNEI. The CDR3 spans 13 residues. The chain's CDR3 is CASIRDGYYEQYF. The CDR3 nucleotides read TGTGCCAGCATAAGGGACGGATACTACGAGCAGTACTTC. Full variable domain (missing parts from reference TRBV2 and TRBJ2-7): EPEVTQTPSHQVTQMGQEVILRCVPISNHLYFYWYRQILGQKVEFLVSFYNNEISEKSEIFDDQFSVERPDGSNFTLKIRSTKLEDSAMYFCASIRDGYYEQYFGPGTRLTVT.